The source of this TCR beta chain is a study of T cells after yellow fever vaccination. This clonotype was observed many times. TCRdb fed the 5' RACE reads into MiXCR, producing one record per CDR3 protein. The top ten clones hold around 3% of a sample with a few hundred thousand distinct CDR3 sequences, 3% to 4% of them seen once. Specimen: CD4+ T cells sorted from PBMCs, collected 10 days after the yellow fever booster vaccination. This clonotype originated in a man between 18 and 35 years old who received the YFV17D yellow fever vaccine.

As DNA, the CDR3 is TGCAGTGCTAGAGATAGTATAGGGGCGGGGTTCACAGATACGCAGTATTTT. Translated, it gives CSARDSIGAGFTDTQYF. V gene TRBV20-1 combines with J gene TRBJ2-3; maybe TRBD2 (6 bases). CDR1 and CDR2 (germline): DFQATT, SNEGSKA (reference sequence). This CDR3 is 17 amino acids long. Trimming left V 0 bases short and J 2 bases short, with 18 bases between.